This TCR beta chain originates from a study of T-cell reconstitution after alpha-beta-depleted transplantation in children. The library targeted TCRbeta and was prepared with unique molecular identifiers. One entry per CDR3 protein, called by TCRdb with MiXCR from the PCR reads. The sample yields about 610,000 distinct CDR3 sequences, over 9.5% seen once. Germline V gene lookup returns CDR1 MNHEY and CDR2 SVGAGI. Deletions cut 1 base from V and 4 bases from J, with 8 bases between. The CDR3 length is 14 residues. The TCR was taken from a human donor who donated a stem cell graft to a child with acute myeloid leukemia. Sequenced material: PBMCs from the stem cell graft donor, taken from the stem cell graft. This chain links TRBV6-5 with TRBJ1-5; D not certain. CDR3 residues: CASSYFPGNQPQHF. CDR3 in DNA: TGTGCCAGCAGTTACTTCCCAGGTAATCAGCCCCAGCATTTT.